This T cell receptor (beta chain) was sequenced during a study of T cell clonality in common variable immunodeficiency (dated by TCRdb to 2014 to 2015). Sequences SEHNR (CDR1) and FQNEAQ (CDR2) are obtained from the germline V gene (reference sequence). The CDR3, from cysteine to phenylalanine, totals 13 residues. The DNA shown is the part of the CDR3 that was read: 30 bases, in frame from base 1. This clone came up many times. Its antigen is currently not known. The sequenced fragment ends 3 residues before the CDR3 boundary, so the rest is inferred from the germline J gene. What the authors observed across the whole study: Although equal DNA input was used, an average of about 85,000 unique sequences per sample was obtained for controls, compared with roughly 33,000 for CVID samples. Fewer TCRbeta clones were shared among CVID subjects than among healthy controls (p < 0.0001). The authors noted that sequencing repertoires of T cell subpopulations would be needed to clarify what caused the increased clonality in CVID. Increased TCRbeta clonality was found in CVID subjects compared with healthy controls (t-test p = 0.018), with the increase being most characteristic of about a third of subjects. Correlations between repertoire features and clinical complications were limited by patient heterogeneity within the CVID cohort. CVID TCRbeta sequences reportedly showed fewer deletions and N-nucleotide insertions and lacked highly modified clones with 13 or more V deletions.

Equivalent amounts of genomic DNA from CVID and control samples were used as sequencing input. For every sample, a 60 bp segment covering the rearranged TCRbeta CDR3 region was amplified and then sequenced. TCRbeta amplification used the immunoSEQ assay, a bias-corrected multiplex PCR with high-throughput sequencing. In the authors' own workflow: Every unique nucleotide sequence was considered a clone and was annotated with V, D and J genes, copy number and frequency. Sequences were labeled productive if in frame, and non-productive if out of frame or containing stop codons. As previously described, Shannon's entropy was used to calculate clonality. The predicted amino acid sequences of productive clones were used to derive the mean CDR3 Kyte-Doolittle hydropathy. The R hclust function was used to hierarchically cluster scaled V gene usage with Manhattan distance and complete linkage. Sharing of clones by CDR3 amino acid sequence was evaluated by resampling 12 repertoires per group over 100 rounds. The repertoires were searched for over 55 published EBV-specific and fewer than 250 published CMV-specific TCRbeta sequences. A couple of CVID samples yielding fewer than 10,000 sequences were excluded from analysis, leaving over 35 CVID repertoires. Sourced from immuneACCESS, this table was stored by TCRdb with only in-frame sequences that have V and J called. A share of the clones is absent; for the studies checked, an unresolved V gene accounts for under half, and the remainder has no known explanation. V and J calls and clone size come straight from that table; D and trimming were deduced from the DNA. The sample counts tens of thousands of clones, each observed more than once. Together, the top ten hold about 1.7% of the sample.

Both CVID patients and healthy controls were predominantly of Caucasian heritage. Heparinized peripheral whole blood samples of roughly 5 to 8 ml were obtained from each donor. TCRbeta CDR3 repertoires were sequenced from genomic DNA of adults with common variable immune deficiency (CVID) and healthy adult controls. A total of 22 healthy adult volunteers (around 12 female and approximately ten male; age range roughly 20 to 75 years, mean age about 32) were included in the control group. To isolate peripheral blood mononuclear cells, diluted blood was subjected to density centrifugation over Hypaque 1077 or Ficoll-Paque. Genomic DNA was extracted from unsorted mononuclear cells by Qiagen column purification or by a centrifugation-based method.

The chain was built from TRBV7-9 and TRBJ1-1, with an unclear D gene assignment. The sample consisted of peripheral blood mononuclear cells. The TCR sequence derives from a person between 18 and 69 years old in good health. The part of the CDR3 DNA that was read is TGTGCCAGCAGCTTAGTTGCCGGGTCCGAG. It codes for CASSLVAGSE. The entire CDR3 is CASSLVAGSEAFF. Full variable domain (CDR3 extended with the reference TRBV7-9 and TRBJ1-1 proteins): DTGVSQNPRHKITKRGQNVTFRCDPISEHNRLYWYRQTLGQGPEFLTYFQNEAQLEKSRLLSDRFSAERPKGSFSTLEIQRTEQGDSAMYLCASSLVAGSEAFFGQGTRLTVV.